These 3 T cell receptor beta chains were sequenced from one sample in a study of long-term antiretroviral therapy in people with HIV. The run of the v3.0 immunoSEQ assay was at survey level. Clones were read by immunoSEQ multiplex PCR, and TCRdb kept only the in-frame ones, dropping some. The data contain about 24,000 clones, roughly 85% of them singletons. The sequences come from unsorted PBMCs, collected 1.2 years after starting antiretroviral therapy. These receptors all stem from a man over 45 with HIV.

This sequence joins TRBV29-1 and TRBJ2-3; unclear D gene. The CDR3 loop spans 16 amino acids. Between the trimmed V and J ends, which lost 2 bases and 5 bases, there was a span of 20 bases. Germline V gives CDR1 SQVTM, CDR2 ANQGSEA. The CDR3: CSVEWPEFPRLDTQYF. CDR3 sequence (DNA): TGCAGCGTTGAATGGCCAGAGTTTCCCCGATTAGATACGCAGTATTTT.

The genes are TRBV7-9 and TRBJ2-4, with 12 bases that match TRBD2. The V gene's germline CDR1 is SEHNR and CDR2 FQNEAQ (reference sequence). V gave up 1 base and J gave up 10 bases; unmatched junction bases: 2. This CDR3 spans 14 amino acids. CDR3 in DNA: TGTGCCAGCAGCTTAGGGCTAGCGGGGGGGATTCAGTACTTC. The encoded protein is CASSLGLAGGIQYF.

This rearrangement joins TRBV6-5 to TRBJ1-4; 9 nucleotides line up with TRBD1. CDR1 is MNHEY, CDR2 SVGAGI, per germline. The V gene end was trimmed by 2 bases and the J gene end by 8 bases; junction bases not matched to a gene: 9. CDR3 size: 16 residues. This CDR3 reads CASSYTGQGRGEKLFF. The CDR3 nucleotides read TGTGCCAGCAGTTACACGGGACAGGGAAGAGGAGAAAAACTGTTTTTT.